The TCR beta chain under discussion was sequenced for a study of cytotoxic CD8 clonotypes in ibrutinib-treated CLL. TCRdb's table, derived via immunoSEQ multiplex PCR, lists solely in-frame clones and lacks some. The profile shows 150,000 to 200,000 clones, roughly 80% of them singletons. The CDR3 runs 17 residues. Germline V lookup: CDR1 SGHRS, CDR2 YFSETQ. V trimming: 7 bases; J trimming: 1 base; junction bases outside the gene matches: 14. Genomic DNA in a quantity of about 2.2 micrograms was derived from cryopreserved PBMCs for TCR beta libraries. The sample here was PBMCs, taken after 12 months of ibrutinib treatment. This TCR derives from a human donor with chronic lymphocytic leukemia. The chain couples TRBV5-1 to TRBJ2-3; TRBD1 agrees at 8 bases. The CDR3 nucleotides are TGCGCCAGCCGGTGGGGGGACAGGACGTCGGGCACAGATACGCAGTATTTT. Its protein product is CASRWGDRTSGTDTQYF.